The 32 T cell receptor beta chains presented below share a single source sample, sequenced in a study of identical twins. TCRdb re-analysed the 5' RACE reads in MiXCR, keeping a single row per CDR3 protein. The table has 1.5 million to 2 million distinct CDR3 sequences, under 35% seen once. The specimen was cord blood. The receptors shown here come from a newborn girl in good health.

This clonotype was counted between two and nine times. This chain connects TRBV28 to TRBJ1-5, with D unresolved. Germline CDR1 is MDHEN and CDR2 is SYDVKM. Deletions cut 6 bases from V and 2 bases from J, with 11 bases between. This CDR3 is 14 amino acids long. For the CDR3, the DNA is TGTGCCAGCAGGCTCCGTCAGGGCAATCAGCCCCAGCATTTT. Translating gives CASRLRQGNQPQHF.

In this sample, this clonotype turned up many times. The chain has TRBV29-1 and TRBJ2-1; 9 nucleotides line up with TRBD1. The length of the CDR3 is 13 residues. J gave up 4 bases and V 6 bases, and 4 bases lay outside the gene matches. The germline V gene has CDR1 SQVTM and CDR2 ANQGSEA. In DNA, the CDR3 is TGCAGCGTCGACAGGGGGAGTTACAATGAGCAGTTCTTC. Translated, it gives CSVDRGSYNEQFF.

DNA for the CDR3: TGTGCCAGCAGCCCCGGGACAGGGGGTTACAATGAGCAGTACTTC. This codes for CASSPGTGGYNEQYF. The chain combines TRBV3-1 with TRBJ2-7; TRBD1 matches at 11 bases. The CDR3 is 15 residues long. After removal of 4 bases from V and 7 bases from J, the junction contained 9 bases not matched to a gene. In germline, CDR1 is LGHDT, CDR2 YNNKEL (reference sequence).

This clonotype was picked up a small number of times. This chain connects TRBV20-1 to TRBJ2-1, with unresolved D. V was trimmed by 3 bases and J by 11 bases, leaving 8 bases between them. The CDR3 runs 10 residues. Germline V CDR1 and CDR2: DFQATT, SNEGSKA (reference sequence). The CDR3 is CSARDDKQFF. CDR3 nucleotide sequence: TGCAGTGCTAGGGACGATAAGCAGTTCTTC.

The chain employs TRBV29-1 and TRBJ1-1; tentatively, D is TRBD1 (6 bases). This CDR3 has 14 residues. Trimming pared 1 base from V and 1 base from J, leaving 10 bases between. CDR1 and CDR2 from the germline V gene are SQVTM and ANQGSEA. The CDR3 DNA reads TGCAGCGTTGAAGGGGGGCGGAGGAACACTGAAGCTTTCTTT. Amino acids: CSVEGGRRNTEAFF. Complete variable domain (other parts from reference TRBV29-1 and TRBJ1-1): SAVISQKPSRDICQRGTSLTIQCQVDSQVTMMFWYRQQPGQSLTLIATANQGSEATYESGFVIDKFPISRPNLTFSTLTVSNMSPEDSSIYLCSVEGGRRNTEAFFGQGTRLTVV.

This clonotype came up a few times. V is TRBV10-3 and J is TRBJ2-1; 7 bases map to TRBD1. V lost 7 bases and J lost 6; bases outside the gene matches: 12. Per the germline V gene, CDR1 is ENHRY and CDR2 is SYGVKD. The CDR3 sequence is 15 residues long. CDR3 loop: CAIKLGQEAGNEQFF. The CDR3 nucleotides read TGTGCCATCAAATTAGGACAGGAGGCCGGCAATGAGCAGTTCTTC.

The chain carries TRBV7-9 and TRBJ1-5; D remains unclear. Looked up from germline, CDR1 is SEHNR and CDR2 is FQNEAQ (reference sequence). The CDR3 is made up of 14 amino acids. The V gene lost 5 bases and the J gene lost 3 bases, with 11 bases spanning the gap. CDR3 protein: CASSNELTNQPQHF. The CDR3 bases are TGTGCCAGCAGCAATGAACTTACCAATCAGCCCCAGCATTTT.

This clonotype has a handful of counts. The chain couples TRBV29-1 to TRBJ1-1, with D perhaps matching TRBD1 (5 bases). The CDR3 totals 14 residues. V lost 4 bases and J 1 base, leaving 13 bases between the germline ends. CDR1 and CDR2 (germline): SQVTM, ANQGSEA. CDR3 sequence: CSVGGGSGNTEAFF. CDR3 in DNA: TGCAGCGTTGGGGGGGGGTCGGGGAACACTGAAGCTTTCTTT.

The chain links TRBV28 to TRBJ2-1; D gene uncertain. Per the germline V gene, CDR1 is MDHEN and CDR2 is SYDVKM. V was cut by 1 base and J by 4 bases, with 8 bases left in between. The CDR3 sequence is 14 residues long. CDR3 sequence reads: CASSLYFRYNEQFF. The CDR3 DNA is TGTGCCAGCAGTTTATATTTCAGGTACAATGAGCAGTTCTTC.

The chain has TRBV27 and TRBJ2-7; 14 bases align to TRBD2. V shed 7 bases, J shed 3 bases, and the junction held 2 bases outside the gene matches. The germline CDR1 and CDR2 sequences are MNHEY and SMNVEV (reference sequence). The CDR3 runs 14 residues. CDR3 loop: CASNGLAGGYEQYF. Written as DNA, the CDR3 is TGTGCCAGCAATGGACTAGCGGGGGGCTACGAGCAGTACTTC.

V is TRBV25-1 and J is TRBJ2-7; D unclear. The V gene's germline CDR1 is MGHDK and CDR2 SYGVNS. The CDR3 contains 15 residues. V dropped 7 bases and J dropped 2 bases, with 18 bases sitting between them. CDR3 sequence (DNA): TGTGCCAGCACCGGAGCCGGGCTAGAAGCCTACGAGCAGTACTTC. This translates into CASTGAGLEAYEQYF.

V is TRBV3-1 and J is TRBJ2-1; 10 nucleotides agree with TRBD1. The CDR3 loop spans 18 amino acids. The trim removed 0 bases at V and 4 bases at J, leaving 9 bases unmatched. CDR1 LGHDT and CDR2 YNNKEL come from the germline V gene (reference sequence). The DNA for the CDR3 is TGTGCCAGCAGCCAAGATGGACCCGGGACAGGGGCGTACAATGAGCAGTTCTTC. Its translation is CASSQDGPGTGAYNEQFF.

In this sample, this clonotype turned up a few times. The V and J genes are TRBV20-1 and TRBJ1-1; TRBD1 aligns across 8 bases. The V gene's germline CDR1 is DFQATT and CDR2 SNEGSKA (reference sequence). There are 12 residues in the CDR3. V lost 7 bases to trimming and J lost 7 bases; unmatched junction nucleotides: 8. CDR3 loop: CSVGRGHVEAFF. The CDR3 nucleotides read TGCAGTGTAGGCAGGGGGCATGTTGAAGCTTTCTTT.

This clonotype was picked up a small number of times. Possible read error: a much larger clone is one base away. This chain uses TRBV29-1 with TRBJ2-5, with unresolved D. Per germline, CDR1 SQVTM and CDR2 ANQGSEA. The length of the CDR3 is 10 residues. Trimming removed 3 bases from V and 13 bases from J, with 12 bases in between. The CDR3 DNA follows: TGCAGCGTTGAGGTTTCATATAGGTACTTC. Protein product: CSVEVSYRYF.

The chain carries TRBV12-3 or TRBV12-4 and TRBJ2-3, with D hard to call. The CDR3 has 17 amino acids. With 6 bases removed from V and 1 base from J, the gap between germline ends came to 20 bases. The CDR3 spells CASSPSRTHRGTDTQYF. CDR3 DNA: TGTGCCAGCAGCCCATCCCGAACCCACCGGGGCACAGATACGCAGTATTTT.

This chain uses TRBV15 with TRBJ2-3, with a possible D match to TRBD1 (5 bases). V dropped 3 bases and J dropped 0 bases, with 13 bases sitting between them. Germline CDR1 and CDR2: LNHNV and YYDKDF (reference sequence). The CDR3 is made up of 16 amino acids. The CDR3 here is CATSRQGLSSTDTQYF. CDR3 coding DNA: TGTGCCACCAGCAGGCAGGGTCTCTCTAGCACAGATACGCAGTATTTT. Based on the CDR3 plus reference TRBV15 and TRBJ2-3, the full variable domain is DAMVIQNPRYQVTQFGKPVTLSCSQTLNHNVMYWYQQKSSQAPKLLFHYYDKDFNNEADTPDNFQSRRPNTSFCFLDIRSPGLGDTAMYLCATSRQGLSSTDTQYFGPGTRLTVL.

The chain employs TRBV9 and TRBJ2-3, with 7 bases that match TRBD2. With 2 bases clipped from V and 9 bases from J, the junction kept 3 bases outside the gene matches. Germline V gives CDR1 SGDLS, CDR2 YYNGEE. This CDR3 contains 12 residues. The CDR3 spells CASSVGGSTQYF. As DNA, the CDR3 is TGTGCCAGCAGCGTGGGGGGGAGCACGCAGTATTTT.

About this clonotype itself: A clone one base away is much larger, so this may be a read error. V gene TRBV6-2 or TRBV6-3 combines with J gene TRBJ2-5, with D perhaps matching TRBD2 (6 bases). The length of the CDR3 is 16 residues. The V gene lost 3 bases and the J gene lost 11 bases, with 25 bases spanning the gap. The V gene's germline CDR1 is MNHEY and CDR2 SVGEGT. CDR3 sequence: CASSYRRARSYNEQYF. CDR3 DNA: TGTGCCAGCAGTTATCGGAGGGCCCGCTCCTACAATGAGCAGTACTTC.

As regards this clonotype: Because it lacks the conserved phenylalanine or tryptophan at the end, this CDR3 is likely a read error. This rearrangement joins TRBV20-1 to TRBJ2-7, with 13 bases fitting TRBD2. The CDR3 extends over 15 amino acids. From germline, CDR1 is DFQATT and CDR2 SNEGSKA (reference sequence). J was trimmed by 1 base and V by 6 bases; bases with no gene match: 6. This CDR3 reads CSATGTSGASYEQYL. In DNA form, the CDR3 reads TGCAGTGCAACCGGGACTAGCGGGGCTTCCTACGAGCAGTACCTC.

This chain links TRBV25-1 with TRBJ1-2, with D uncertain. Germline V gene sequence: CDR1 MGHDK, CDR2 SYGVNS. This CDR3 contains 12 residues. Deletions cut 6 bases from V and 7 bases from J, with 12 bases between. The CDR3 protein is CASSPGWSGYTF. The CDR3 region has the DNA TGTGCCAGCAGCCCCGGGTGGAGTGGCTACACCTTC.

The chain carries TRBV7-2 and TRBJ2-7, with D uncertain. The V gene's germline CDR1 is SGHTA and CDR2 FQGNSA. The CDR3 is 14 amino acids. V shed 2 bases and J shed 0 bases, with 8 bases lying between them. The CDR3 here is CASSLTVISYEQYF. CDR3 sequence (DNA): TGTGCCAGCAGCTTAACGGTCATCTCCTACGAGCAGTACTTC.

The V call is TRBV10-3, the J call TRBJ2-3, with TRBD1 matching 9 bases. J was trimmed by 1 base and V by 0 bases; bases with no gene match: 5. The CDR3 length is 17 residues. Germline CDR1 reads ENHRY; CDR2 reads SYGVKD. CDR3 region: CAISESPGQGCTDTQYF. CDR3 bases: TGTGCCATCAGTGAGTCCCCGGGACAGGGTTGCACAGATACGCAGTATTTT.

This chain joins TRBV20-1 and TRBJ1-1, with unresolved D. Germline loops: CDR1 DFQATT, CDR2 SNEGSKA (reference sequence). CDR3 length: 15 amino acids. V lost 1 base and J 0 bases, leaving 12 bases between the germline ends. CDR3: CSARVLGRMNTEAFF. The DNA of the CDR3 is TGCAGTGCTAGAGTCTTAGGGCGGATGAACACTGAAGCTTTCTTT.

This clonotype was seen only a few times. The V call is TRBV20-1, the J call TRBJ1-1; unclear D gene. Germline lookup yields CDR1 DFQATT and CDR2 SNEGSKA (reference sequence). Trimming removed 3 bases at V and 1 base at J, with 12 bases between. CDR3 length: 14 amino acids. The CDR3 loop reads CSASLHMGNTEAFF. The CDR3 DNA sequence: TGCAGTGCTAGTTTGCACATGGGGAACACTGAAGCTTTCTTT.

The CDR3, as DNA: TGTGCCAGCAGTTCTCGGACAGGGGACCTACGGCCCCAGCATTTT. Its protein product is CASSSRTGDLRPQHF. The chain couples TRBV12-3 or TRBV12-4 to TRBJ1-5; 9 positions match TRBD1. The CDR3 spans 15 residues. V trimming: 4 bases; J trimming: 9 bases; junction bases outside the gene matches: 10.

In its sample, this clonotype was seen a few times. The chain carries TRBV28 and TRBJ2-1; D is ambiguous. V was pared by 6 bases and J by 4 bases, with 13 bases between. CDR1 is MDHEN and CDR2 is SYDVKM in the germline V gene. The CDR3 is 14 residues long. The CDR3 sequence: CASSQEPGYNEQFF. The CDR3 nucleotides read TGTGCCAGCAGCCAAGAACCCGGGTACAATGAGCAGTTCTTC.

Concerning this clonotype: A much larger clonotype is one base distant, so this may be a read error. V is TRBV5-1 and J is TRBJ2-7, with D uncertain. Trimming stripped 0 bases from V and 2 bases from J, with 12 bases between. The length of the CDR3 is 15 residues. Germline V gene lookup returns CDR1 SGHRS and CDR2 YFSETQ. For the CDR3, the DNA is TGCGCCAGCAGCTTGGAATACCTTAGCCCCTACGAGCAGTACTTC. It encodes CASSLEYLSPYEQYF.

CDR3 bases: TGTGCCAGCAGCCTGACTAGCGGGAGAACCGGGGAGCTGTTTTTT. It encodes CASSLTSGRTGELFF. The chain carries TRBV6-2 or TRBV6-3 and TRBJ2-2, with 12 bases matching TRBD2. Germline loops: CDR1 MNHEY, CDR2 SVGEGT. With V trimmed by 6 bases and J by 5 bases, 4 bases remained unmatched. The CDR3 has 15 residues.

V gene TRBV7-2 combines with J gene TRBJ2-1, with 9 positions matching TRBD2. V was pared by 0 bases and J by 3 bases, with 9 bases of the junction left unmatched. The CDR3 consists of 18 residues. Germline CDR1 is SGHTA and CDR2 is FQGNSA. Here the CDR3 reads CASSLAPSGRPFYNEQFF. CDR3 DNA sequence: TGTGCCAGCAGCTTAGCGCCCAGCGGGAGGCCTTTCTACAATGAGCAGTTCTTC.

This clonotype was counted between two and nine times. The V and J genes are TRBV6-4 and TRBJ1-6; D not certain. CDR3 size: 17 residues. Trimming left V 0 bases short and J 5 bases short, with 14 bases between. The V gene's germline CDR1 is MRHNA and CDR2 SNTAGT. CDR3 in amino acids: CASSDSHRQPNNSPLHF. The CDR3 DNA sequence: TGTGCCAGCAGTGACTCGCATCGCCAGCCTAATAATTCACCCCTCCACTTT.

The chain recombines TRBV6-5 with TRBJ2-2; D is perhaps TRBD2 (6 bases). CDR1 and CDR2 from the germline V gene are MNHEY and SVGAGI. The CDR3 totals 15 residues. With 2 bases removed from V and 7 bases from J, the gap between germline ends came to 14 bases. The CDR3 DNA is TGTGCCAGCAGTTACGATCGGGGGTCGGGCGGGGAGCTGTTTTTT. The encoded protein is CASSYDRGSGGELFF.

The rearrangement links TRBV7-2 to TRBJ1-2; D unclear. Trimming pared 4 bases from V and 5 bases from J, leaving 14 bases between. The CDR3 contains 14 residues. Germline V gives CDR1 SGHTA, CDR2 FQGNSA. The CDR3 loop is CASSSEHSGYGYTF. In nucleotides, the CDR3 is TGTGCCAGCAGCTCCGAACATTCGGGGTATGGCTACACCTTC.